Presented here are 17 T cell receptor beta chains from one specimen sequenced in a study of blood T cell repertoires in COVID-19. The protocol was immunoSEQ multiplex PCR, while the TCRdb copy is restricted to in-frame clones and leaves out a portion. This table holds over 150,000 clones, roughly 94% found once. Sequenced input: peripheral blood. Receptor source: a man aged 25-45 years with COVID-19, enrolled during active disease.

The chain couples TRBV7-2 to TRBJ2-7, with a weak D call TRBD2 (5 bases). V was clipped by 5 bases and J by 2 bases, with 16 bases between them. This CDR3 region has 15 residues. Germline V gives CDR1 SGHTA, CDR2 FQGNSA. The DNA for the CDR3 is TGTGCCAGCAGCCGTCCGGGGAAAAGGCCCTACGAGCAGTACTTC. Translating gives CASSRPGKRPYEQYF.

V usage is TRBV6-1 and J usage is TRBJ2-7; 14 nucleotides agree with TRBD2. Germline assignment: CDR1 MNHNS and CDR2 SASEGT. The CDR3 has 19 residues. Trimming removed 3 bases from V and 0 bases from J; junction bases left unmatched: 10. The CDR3 loop is CASSEAWTSGGPSSYEQYF. The CDR3, as DNA: TGTGCCAGCAGTGAGGCGTGGACTAGCGGGGGGCCTAGCTCCTACGAGCAGTACTTC.

The rearrangement links TRBV2 to TRBJ1-3, with D unresolved. The CDR3 length is 18 residues. The V end lost 4 bases, the J end lost 4 bases, and 23 bases lay between the germline ends. Germline V lookup: CDR1 SNHLY, CDR2 FYNNEI. As DNA, the CDR3 is TGTGCCAGCAGTGGACCGCCGACTGATGACCCCGCGGGAAACACCATATATTTT. It translates to CASSGPPTDDPAGNTIYF.

In DNA form, the CDR3 reads TGTGCCAGCAGCTTTGAGAGAAACACCATATATTTT. It specifies CASSFERNTIYF. The V call is TRBV5-5, the J call TRBJ1-3; unclear D gene. This CDR3 is built from 12 residues. V lost 2 bases to trimming and J lost 5 bases, with 5 bases between them. Germline loops: CDR1 SGHKS, CDR2 YYEKEE (reference sequence).

V and J are TRBV3-1 (or the pseudogene TRBV3-2) and TRBJ2-3; tentative D call: TRBD1 (6 bases). The CDR3 covers 15 residues. Trimming took off 3 bases at V and 0 bases at J, with 10 bases between the two ends. Germline lookup yields CDR1 LGHDT and CDR2 YNNKEL (reference sequence). This CDR3 is CASSQYTGSTDTQYF. The CDR3 DNA follows: TGTGCCAGCAGCCAGTACACAGGGAGCACAGATACGCAGTATTTT.

V is TRBV10-3 and J is TRBJ1-2, with a possible D match to TRBD1 (5 bases). The CDR3 runs 14 residues. The V end lost 4 bases, the J end lost 6 bases, and 15 bases lay between the germline ends. Germline assignment: CDR1 ENHRY and CDR2 SYGVKD. The CDR3 nucleotides are TGTGCCATCAGTGCCCAGGGAATTATTGATGGCTACACCTTC. This encodes CAISAQGIIDGYTF.

J is TRBJ1-2 and V is TRBV11-3, with 7 bases identical to TRBD1. This CDR3 has 13 amino acids. The germline CDR1 and CDR2 sequences are SGHNT and YENEEA. Trimming cost V 5 bases and J 2 bases; bases outside gene matches: 2. CDR3: CASSQGGNYGYTF. CDR3 in DNA: TGTGCCAGCAGCCAAGGGGGCAACTATGGCTACACCTTC.

The rearrangement uses TRBV6-6 and TRBJ2-7, with 7 bases fitting TRBD1. The CDR3 spans 13 residues. CDR1 MNHNY and CDR2 SVGAGI come from the germline V gene (reference sequence). Germline trimming cut 6 bases from V and 5 bases from J; bases unmatched to any gene: 7. This CDR3 reads CASSRTGGDEQYF. CDR3 bases: TGTGCCAGCAGCCGGACAGGAGGAGACGAGCAGTACTTC.

The rearrangement uses TRBV5-1 and TRBJ2-1; 8 positions match TRBD2. Germline trimming cut 2 bases from V and 10 bases from J; bases unmatched to any gene: 14. The CDR3 is 16 amino acids. Germline assignment: CDR1 SGHRS and CDR2 YFSETQ. The CDR3 coding sequence is TGCGCCAGCAGCTTAGGCGGGGGGCCGTTAGGGTACGAGCAGTTCTTC. Encoded protein: CASSLGGGPLGYEQFF.

Concerning this clone: The germline gene is not matched at one end of the junction; a read error may be the cause. The chain joins TRBV7-3 to TRBJ2-5; D remains unclear. This CDR3 has 13 residues. CDR1 SGHTA and CDR2 FQGTGA come from the germline V gene. CDR3 in DNA: TGTGCCAGCAGCTCAACGGCCTACAGTACCCCTGACTTC. Translating gives CASSSTAYSTPDF.

This clone appeared a single time. The J gene is TRBJ1-1, the V gene TRBV19; a weak D match, TRBD1 (5 bases). Trimming stripped 6 bases from V and 0 bases from J, with 11 bases between. The CDR3 has 14 residues. Looked up from germline, CDR1 is LNHDA and CDR2 is SQIVND (reference sequence). The CDR3 region has the DNA TGTGCCAGTAGGACACAGGACGTGAACACTGAAGCTTTCTTT. Its translation: CASRTQDVNTEAFF.

The V and J genes are TRBV13 and TRBJ1-5; 7 bases match TRBD1. The V gene's germline CDR1 is PRHDT and CDR2 FYEKMQ (reference sequence). J was trimmed by 2 bases and V by 2 bases; bases with no gene match: 6. This CDR3 has 16 amino acids. In DNA form, the CDR3 reads TGTGCCAGCAGCTTATCAGGGGGTCGCGGCAATCAGCCCCAGCATTTT. Translated, it gives CASSLSGGRGNQPQHF.

For this clone: Other DNA sequences in the same sample also yield this CDR3. The chain is built from TRBV7-9 and TRBJ2-5; D not resolved. The CDR3 consists of 11 residues. Trimming pared 5 bases from V and 4 bases from J, leaving 5 bases between. From germline, CDR1 is SEHNR and CDR2 FQNEAQ (reference sequence). CDR3 protein: CASSPRETQYF. DNA for the CDR3: TGTGCCAGCAGCCCGAGAGAGACCCAGTACTTC.

The chain is built from TRBV9 and TRBJ2-2; 8 nucleotides line up with TRBD1. V lost 0 bases and J lost 7; bases outside the gene matches: 8. From germline, CDR1 is SGDLS and CDR2 YYNGEE. This CDR3 is built from 16 residues. The CDR3 loop is CASSVGEAGGIGELFF. CDR3 DNA sequence: TGTGCCAGCAGCGTAGGAGAGGCAGGGGGCATCGGGGAGCTGTTTTTT.

This chain links TRBV11-2 with TRBJ1-6, with 7 bases fitting TRBD1. Germline V lookup: CDR1 SGHAT, CDR2 FQNNGV. The CDR3 runs 14 residues. Losses at the gene ends were 4 bases for V and 7 bases for J; bases not matched to a gene: 4. The CDR3 reads CASSSGQPNSPLHF. The CDR3 DNA follows: TGTGCCAGCAGCTCGGGACAGCCAAATTCACCCCTCCACTTT. The full variable domain, with the rest looked up from reference TRBV11-2 and TRBJ1-6, is EAGVAQSPRYKIIEKRQSVAFWCNPISGHATLYWYQQILGQGPKLLIQFQNNGVVDDSQLPKDRFSAERLKGVDSTLKIQPAKLEDSAVYLCASSSGQPNSPLHFGNGTRLTVT.

In nucleotides, the CDR3 is TGTGCCAGCAGTTTACAGGGGCCTAGGAGAGGGGAGCAGTACTTC. As protein: CASSLQGPRRGEQYF. The chain employs TRBV28 and TRBJ2-7, with a weak D call TRBD1 (6 bases). The germline V gene encodes CDR1 MDHEN and CDR2 SYDVKM. The CDR3 contains 15 residues. Trimming cost V 2 bases and J 7 bases, with 18 bases left between them.

The rearrangement uses TRBV7-3 and TRBJ2-1, with TRBD1 identical over 7 bases. With 2 bases clipped from V and 8 bases from J, the junction kept 9 bases outside the gene matches. CDR1 is SGHTA and CDR2 is FQGTGA in the germline V gene. The CDR3 is made up of 15 amino acids. The CDR3 sequence is CASSLFGQADDEQFF. The DNA for the CDR3 is TGTGCCAGCAGCTTATTCGGACAGGCGGACGATGAGCAGTTCTTC.